This passage covers 14 T cell receptor beta chains from one sample sequenced in a study of T cell repertoires in cytomegalovirus infection. TCRdb passed the reads through MiXCR, listing each CDR3 protein once. This sample has approximately 500,000 distinct CDR3 sequences; 15% to 20% occur once, and the top ten carry roughly a quarter. Specimen: CD8+ T cells from PBMCs. The receptors come from a human donor in good health (CMV status not recorded). Some clones in this sample may be carry-over from other donors' samples.

This clonotype turned up a few times. The chain recombines TRBV10-2 with TRBJ2-7, with D perhaps given as TRBD1 or TRBD2 (5 bases each). CDR1 and CDR2 from the germline V gene are WSHSY and SAAADI. This CDR3 region has 11 residues. The V and J ends lost 10 bases and 6 bases respectively, with 13 bases between them. The CDR3 reads CATWSGAEQYF. The CDR3 DNA is TGCGCCACCTGGTCCGGGGCCGAGCAGTACTTC.

This clonotype has at least ten counts. The rearrangement uses TRBV6-5 and TRBJ2-7; 8 nucleotides match TRBD2. V lost 4 bases to trimming and J lost 7 bases; unmatched junction nucleotides: 9. The CDR3 totals 14 residues. In germline, CDR1 is MNHEY, CDR2 SVGAGI. The CDR3 DNA reads as TGTGCCAGCAGTTCCCGGGAGGGCCCGGGTGAGCAGTACTTC. The encoded protein is CASSSREGPGEQYF.

This clonotype was seen a few times. It may be a read error: a sequence one base away is much more abundant. The chain recombines TRBV7-2 with TRBJ1-2; D call uncertain. Germline-derived CDR1 and CDR2 are SGHTA and FQGNSA. The CDR3 spans 12 residues. The CDR3 sequence: CAGSPRTSGYTF. The CDR3 DNA is TGTGCCGGCAGCCCACGGACCTCTGGCTACACCTTC.

This clonotype was recorded many times. This chain uses TRBV28 with TRBJ2-3; 9 bases agree with TRBD2. The CDR3 is 17 amino acids. Germline loops: CDR1 MDHEN, CDR2 SYDVKM. Losses at the gene ends were 4 bases for V and 1 base for J; bases not matched to a gene: 9. CDR3 sequence (DNA): TGTGCCAGCAGTTCCCTCCCTTTAGCGGGAGGCACAGATACGCAGTATTTT. This codes for CASSSLPLAGGTDTQYF.

The gene calls are TRBV5-5 and TRBJ2-7, with 9 bases matching TRBD1. J was trimmed by 3 bases and V by 3 bases; bases with no gene match: 7. The CDR3 consists of 15 residues. The V gene's germline CDR1 is SGHKS and CDR2 YYEKEE (reference sequence). Here the CDR3 DNA reads TGTGCCAGCAGCTCCTCGGACAGGGGAATCTACGAGCAGTACTTC. This sequence encodes CASSSSDRGIYEQYF.

The chain uses TRBV24-1 and TRBJ2-2; 7 nucleotides align to TRBD1. Per germline, CDR1 KGHDR and CDR2 SFDVKD. The CDR3 is 16 amino acids. Trimming at V came to 1 base and at J to 5 bases, leaving 6 bases not matched to a gene. The CDR3 region is CATSDLKTGDTGELFF. The CDR3 DNA reads TGTGCCACCAGTGATTTAAAAACAGGGGATACCGGGGAGCTGTTTTTT.

CDR3 loop: CASSKQGVRQPQHF. Here the CDR3 DNA reads TGTGCCAGCAGTAAACAGGGTGTGCGTCAGCCCCAGCATTTT. V gene TRBV27 combines with J gene TRBJ1-5, with D maybe TRBD1 (6 bases). The germline CDR1 and CDR2 sequences are MNHEY and SMNVEV (reference sequence). V gave up 5 bases and J gave up 6 bases, with 14 bases separating them. This CDR3 contains 14 residues.

There are many counts of this clonotype. The chain recombines TRBV7-9 with TRBJ2-1, with D unclear. Looked up from germline, CDR1 is SEHNR and CDR2 is FQNEAQ (reference sequence). V was pared by 1 base and J by 10 bases, with 8 bases between. This CDR3 has 12 residues. CDR3 sequence reads: CASSLVSREQFF. The DNA of the CDR3 is TGTGCCAGCAGCTTAGTGAGTCGCGAGCAGTTCTTC.

The chain uses TRBV19 and TRBJ1-5; D uncertain. Germline CDR1 is LNHDA and CDR2 is SQIVND (reference sequence). Trimming left V 9 bases short and J 5 bases short, with 11 bases between. The CDR3 contains 12 residues. In DNA, the CDR3 is TGTGCCAGCAAACCCCAGGATCAGCCCCAGCATTTT. The encoded protein is CASKPQDQPQHF.

This clonotype was seen at least ten times. The V call is TRBV12-5, the J call TRBJ1-1, with TRBD1 matching over 10 bases. The CDR3 loop spans 15 amino acids. V lost 7 bases, J lost 4 bases, and 9 bases stayed unmatched. The germline V gene has CDR1 LGHNT and CDR2 FRNRAP. The CDR3 DNA follows: TGTGCTAGTGAAGTTACTAGGACAGGGGGCACTGAAGCTTTCTTT. Translated, it gives CASEVTRTGGTEAFF.

V usage is TRBV11-2 and J usage is TRBJ2-3; 12 bases fit TRBD2. The CDR3 spans 17 residues. Germline CDR1 is SGHAT and CDR2 is FQNNGV. Trimming removed 4 bases from V and 2 bases from J; junction bases left unmatched: 7. The CDR3 coding sequence is TGTGCCAGCAGCTCCTCTAGCGGGGGGGCTTCCACAGATACGCAGTATTTT. As protein: CASSSSSGGASTDTQYF.

To note about this clonotype: A much larger clone lies one base from this, so it may be a read error. The CDR3 protein is CARSPYRPGLAGPDTQYF. The CDR3 DNA reads as TGTGCCAGAAGTCCTTACCGACCGGGACTAGCGGGACCAGATACGCAGTATTTT. The V gene is TRBV12-3 or TRBV12-4, the J gene TRBJ2-3; 13 nucleotides line up with TRBD2. This CDR3 contains 18 residues. J was trimmed by 4 bases and V by 9 bases; bases with no gene match: 16.

This clonotype was seen at least ten times. The chain combines TRBV12-3 or TRBV12-4 with TRBJ2-1; 10 bases line up with TRBD2. Trimming cost V 6 bases and J 6 bases; bases outside gene matches: 11. This CDR3 is 16 amino acids long. CDR3 protein: CASSPGLASPRNEQFF. Written as DNA, the CDR3 is TGTGCCAGCAGCCCGGGACTAGCGTCCCCCCGCAATGAGCAGTTCTTC.

At least ten counts were recorded for this clonotype. V usage is TRBV7-9 and J usage is TRBJ2-7; D is unclear. V gave up 5 bases and J gave up 4 bases, with 18 bases separating them. CDR3 length equals 15 residues. Germline-derived CDR1 and CDR2 are SEHNR and FQNEAQ (reference sequence). CDR3 in amino acids: CASSPRSAQIYEQYF. The CDR3 DNA follows: TGTGCCAGCAGCCCTCGGTCGGCACAAATTTACGAGCAGTACTTC.